The clone carrying this TCR beta chain was seen a single time. The sample is drawn from a study of blood T cell repertoires in COVID-19. On the study more broadly: Some COVID-19 samples were acute and others convalescent; all came from the United States, Italy and Spain. The cDNA or gDNA used as material had been derived from T cells, B-cell-depleted T cells, or PBMCs.

The authors' processing: Using reference gene primer amplification, nucleated cell counts were estimated. Assay: immunoSEQ multiplex PCR; the TCRdb copy retains only in-frame clones and omits some. V and J calls and clone size are copied from that table; D and trimming were computed from the DNA. The sample carries about 240,000 clones, 84% recorded once. Trimming cost V 6 bases and J 1 base, with 9 bases left between them. This CDR3 has 13 residues. Germline assignment: CDR1 WNHNN and CDR2 SYGVQD (reference sequence). Sequenced sample: peripheral blood. The chain joins TRBV10-1 to TRBJ1-1; the D gene is possibly TRBD1 (6 bases). The source of this sequence is a man aged 45 to 65 with acute or convalescent COVID-19. CDR3 coding DNA: TGCGCCAGCAGCAGGGGTCCGAACACTGAAGCTTTCTTT. This codes for CASSRGPNTEAFF.